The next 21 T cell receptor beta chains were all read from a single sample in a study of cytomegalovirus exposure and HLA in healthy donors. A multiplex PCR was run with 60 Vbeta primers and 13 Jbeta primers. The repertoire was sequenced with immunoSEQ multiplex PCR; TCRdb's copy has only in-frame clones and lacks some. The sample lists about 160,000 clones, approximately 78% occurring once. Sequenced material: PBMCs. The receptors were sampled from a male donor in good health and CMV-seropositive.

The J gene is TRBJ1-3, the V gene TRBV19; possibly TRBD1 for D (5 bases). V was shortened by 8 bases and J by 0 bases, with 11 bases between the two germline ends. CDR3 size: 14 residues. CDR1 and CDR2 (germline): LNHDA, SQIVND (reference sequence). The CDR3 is CASVRGLSGNTIYF. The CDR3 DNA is TGTGCCAGTGTGCGGGGCCTCTCTGGAAACACCATATATTTT. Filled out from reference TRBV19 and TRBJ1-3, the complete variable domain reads DGGITQSPKYLFRKEGQNVTLSCEQNLNHDAMYWYRQDPGQGLRLIYYSQIVNDFQKGDIAEGYSVSREKKESFPLTVTSAQKNPTAFYLCASVRGLSGNTIYFGEGSWLTVV.

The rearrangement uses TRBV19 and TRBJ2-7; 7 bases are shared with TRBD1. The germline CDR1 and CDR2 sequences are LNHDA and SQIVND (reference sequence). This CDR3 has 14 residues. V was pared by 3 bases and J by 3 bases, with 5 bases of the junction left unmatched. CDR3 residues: CASSMGDSNYEQYF. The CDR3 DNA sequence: TGTGCCAGTAGTATGGGGGACAGTAACTACGAGCAGTACTTC. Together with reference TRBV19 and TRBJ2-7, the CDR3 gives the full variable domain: DGGITQSPKYLFRKEGQNVTLSCEQNLNHDAMYWYRQDPGQGLRLIYYSQIVNDFQKGDIAEGYSVSREKKESFPLTVTSAQKNPTAFYLCASSMGDSNYEQYFGPGTRLTVT.

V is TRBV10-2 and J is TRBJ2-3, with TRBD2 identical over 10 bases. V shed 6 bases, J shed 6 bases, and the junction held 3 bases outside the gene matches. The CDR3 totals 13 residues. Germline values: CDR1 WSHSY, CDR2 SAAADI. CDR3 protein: CASRLAGADTQYF. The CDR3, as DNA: TGCGCCAGCAGGCTAGCGGGAGCGGATACGCAGTATTTT.

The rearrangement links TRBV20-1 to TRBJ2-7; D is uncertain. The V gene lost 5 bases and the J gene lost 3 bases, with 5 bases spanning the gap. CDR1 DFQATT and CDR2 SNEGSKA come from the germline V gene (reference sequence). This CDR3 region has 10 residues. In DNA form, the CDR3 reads TGCAGTGCTTCCTTCTACGAGCAGTACTTC. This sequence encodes CSASFYEQYF.

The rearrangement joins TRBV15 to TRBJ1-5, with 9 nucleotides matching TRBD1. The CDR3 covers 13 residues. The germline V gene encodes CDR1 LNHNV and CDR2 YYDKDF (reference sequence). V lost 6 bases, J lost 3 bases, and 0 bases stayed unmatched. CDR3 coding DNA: TGTGCCACCAGACAGGGGGCCAATCAGCCCCAGCATTTT. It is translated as CATRQGANQPQHF.

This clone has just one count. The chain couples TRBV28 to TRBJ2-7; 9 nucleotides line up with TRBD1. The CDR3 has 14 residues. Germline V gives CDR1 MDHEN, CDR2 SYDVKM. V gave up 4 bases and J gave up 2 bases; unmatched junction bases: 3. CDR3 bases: TGTGCCAGCAGTTCCGGGGACAGGGCCTACGAGCAGTACTTC. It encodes CASSSGDRAYEQYF. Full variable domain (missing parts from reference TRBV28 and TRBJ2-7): DVKVTQSSRYLVKRTGEKVFLECVQDMDHENMFWYRQDPGLGLRLIYFSYDVKMKEKGDIPEGYSVSREKKERFSLILESASTNQTSMYLCASSSGDRAYEQYFGPGTRLTVT.

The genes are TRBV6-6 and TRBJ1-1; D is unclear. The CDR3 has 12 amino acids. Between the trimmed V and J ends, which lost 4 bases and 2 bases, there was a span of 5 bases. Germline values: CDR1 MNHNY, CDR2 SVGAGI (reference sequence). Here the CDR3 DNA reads TGTGCCAGCAGTTTAAGCAACACTGAAGCTTTCTTT. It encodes CASSLSNTEAFF.

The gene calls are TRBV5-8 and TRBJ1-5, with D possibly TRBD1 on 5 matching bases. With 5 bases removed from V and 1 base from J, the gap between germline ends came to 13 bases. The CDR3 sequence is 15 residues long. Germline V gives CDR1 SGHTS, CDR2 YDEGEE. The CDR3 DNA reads TGTGCCAGCAGGTATGGGGCTGGGAGCAATCAGCCCCAGCATTTT. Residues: CASRYGAGSNQPQHF.

For the CDR3, the DNA is TGTGCCTGGAGAAATAAGGGGGCGTCGGGAAACACCATATATTTT. Amino acid sequence: CAWRNKGASGNTIYF. This rearrangement joins TRBV30 to TRBJ1-3, with TRBD1 matching over 7 bases. The CDR3 runs 15 residues. Germline V CDR1 and CDR2: GTSNPN, SVGIG (reference sequence). The V gene end was trimmed by 3 bases and the J gene end by 4 bases; junction bases not matched to a gene: 9.

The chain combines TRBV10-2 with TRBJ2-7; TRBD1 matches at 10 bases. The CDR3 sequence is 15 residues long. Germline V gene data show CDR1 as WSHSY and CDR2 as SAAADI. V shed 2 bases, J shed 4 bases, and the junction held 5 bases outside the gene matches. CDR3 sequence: CASSETGTGVYEQYF. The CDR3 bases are TGCGCCAGCAGTGAGACCGGGACAGGGGTGTACGAGCAGTACTTC.

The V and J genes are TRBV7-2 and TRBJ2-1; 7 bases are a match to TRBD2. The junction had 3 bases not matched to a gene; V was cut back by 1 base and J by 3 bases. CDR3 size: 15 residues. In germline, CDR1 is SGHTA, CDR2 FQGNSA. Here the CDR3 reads CASSLGGGVYNEQFF. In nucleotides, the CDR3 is TGTGCCAGCAGCTTAGGCGGGGGAGTCTACAATGAGCAGTTCTTC. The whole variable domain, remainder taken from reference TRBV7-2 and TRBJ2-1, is GAGVSQSPSNKVTEKGKDVELRCDPISGHTALYWYRQSLGQGLEFLIYFQGNSAPDKSGLPSDRFSAERTGGSVSTLTIQRTQQEDSAVYLCASSLGGGVYNEQFFGPGTRLTVL.

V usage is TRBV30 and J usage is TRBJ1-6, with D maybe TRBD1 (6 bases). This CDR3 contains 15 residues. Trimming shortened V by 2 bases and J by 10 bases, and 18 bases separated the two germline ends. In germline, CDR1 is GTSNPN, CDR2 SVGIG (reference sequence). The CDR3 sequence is CAWSRGSGEKSPLHF. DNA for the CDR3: TGTGCCTGGAGTCGAGGGTCAGGGGAGAAATCACCCCTCCACTTT. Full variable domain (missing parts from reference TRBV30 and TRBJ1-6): SQTIHQWPATLVQPVGSPLSLECTVEGTSNPNLYWYRQAAGRGLQLLFYSVGIGQISSEVPQNLSASRPQDRQFILSSKKLLLSDSGFYLCAWSRGSGEKSPLHFGNGTRLTVT.

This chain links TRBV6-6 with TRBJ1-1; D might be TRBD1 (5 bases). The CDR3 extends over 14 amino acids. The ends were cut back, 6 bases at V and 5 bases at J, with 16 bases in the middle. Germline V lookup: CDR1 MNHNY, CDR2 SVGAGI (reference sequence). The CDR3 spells CASRRTTMGTEAFF. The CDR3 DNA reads TGTGCCAGCAGGAGGACAACGATGGGGACTGAAGCTTTCTTT.

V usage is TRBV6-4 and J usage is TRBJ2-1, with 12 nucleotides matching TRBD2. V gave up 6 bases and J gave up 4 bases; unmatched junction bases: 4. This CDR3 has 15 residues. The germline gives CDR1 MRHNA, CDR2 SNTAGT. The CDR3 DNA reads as TGTGCCAGCAGCGGTACTAGCGGGGGGTACAATGAGCAGTTCTTC. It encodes CASSGTSGGYNEQFF.

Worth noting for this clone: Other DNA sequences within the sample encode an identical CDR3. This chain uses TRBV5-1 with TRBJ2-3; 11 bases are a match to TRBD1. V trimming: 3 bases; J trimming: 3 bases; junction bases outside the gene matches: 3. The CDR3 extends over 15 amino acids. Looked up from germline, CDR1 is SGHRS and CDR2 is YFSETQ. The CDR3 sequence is CASSSGQGATDTQYF. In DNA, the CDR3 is TGCGCCAGCAGCTCCGGACAGGGGGCTACAGATACGCAGTATTTT.

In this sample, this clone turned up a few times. Written as DNA, the CDR3 is TGTGCCAGCAGCGCGAGTAGGGACAGGGGTAACTATGGCTACACCTTC. It translates to CASSASRDRGNYGYTF. The rearrangement uses TRBV9 and TRBJ1-2, with 10 bases lining up with TRBD1. The germline CDR1 and CDR2 sequences are SGDLS and YYNGEE. With V trimmed by 3 bases and J by 1 base, 6 bases remained unmatched. The CDR3 is 16 residues long.

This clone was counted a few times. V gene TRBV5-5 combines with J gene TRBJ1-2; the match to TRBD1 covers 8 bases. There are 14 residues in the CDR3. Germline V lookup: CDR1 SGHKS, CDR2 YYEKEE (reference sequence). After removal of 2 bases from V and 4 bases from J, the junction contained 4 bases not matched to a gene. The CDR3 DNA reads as TGTGCCAGCAGCTTAGGTGGACAGGGCTATGGCTACACCTTC. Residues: CASSLGGQGYGYTF.

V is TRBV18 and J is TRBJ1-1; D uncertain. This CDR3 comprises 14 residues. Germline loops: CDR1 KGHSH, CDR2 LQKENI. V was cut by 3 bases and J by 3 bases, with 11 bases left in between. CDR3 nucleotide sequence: TGTGCCAGCTCACCGATCAGGTCCTACACTGAAGCTTTCTTT. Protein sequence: CASSPIRSYTEAFF.

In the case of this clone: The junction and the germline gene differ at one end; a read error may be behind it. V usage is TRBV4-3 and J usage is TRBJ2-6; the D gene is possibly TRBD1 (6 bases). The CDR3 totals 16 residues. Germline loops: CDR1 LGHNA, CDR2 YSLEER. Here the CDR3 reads CASTDRPGSGANGLTF. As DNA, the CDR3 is TGCGCCAGCACCGACAGGCCCGGCTCTGGGGCCAACGGCCTGACTTTC.

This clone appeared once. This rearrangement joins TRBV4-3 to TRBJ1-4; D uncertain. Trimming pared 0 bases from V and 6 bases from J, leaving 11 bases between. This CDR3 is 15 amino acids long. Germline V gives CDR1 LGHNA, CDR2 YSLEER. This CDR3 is CASSQESRTHEKLFF. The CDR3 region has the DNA TGCGCCAGCAGCCAAGAGTCTCGGACTCATGAAAAACTGTTTTTT.

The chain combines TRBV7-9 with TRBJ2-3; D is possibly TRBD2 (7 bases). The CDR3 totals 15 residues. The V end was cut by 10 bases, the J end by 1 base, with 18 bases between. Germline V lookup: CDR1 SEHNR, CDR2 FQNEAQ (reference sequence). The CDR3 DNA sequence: TGTGCCAACGTCCTGGGGGGGCTGGGCACAGATACGCAGTATTTT. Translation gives CANVLGGLGTDTQYF.